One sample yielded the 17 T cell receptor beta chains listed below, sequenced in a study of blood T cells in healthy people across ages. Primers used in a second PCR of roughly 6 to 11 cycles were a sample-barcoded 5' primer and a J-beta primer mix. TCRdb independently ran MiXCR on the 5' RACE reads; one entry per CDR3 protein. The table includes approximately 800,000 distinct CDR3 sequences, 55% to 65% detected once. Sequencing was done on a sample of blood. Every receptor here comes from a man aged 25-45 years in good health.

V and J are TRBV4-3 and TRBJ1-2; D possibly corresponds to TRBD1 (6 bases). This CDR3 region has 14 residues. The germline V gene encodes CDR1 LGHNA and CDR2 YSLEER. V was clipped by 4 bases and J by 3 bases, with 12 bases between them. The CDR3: CASSRGQLYYGYTF. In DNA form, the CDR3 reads TGCGCCAGCAGCCGCGGACAGTTATACTATGGCTACACCTTC.

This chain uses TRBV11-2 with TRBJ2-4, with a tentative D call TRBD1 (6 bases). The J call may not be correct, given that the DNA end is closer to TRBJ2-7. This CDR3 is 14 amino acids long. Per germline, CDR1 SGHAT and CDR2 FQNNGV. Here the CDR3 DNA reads TGTGCCAGCAGCTTGGGGGCTAGTGCTGGCGAGCAGTACTTC. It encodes CASSLGASAGEQYF.

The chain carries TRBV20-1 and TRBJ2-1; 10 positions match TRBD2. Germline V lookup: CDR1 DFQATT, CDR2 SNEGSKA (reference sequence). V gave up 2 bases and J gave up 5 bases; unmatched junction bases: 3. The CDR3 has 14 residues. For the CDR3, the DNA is TGCAGTGCTAGAAGTAGCGGGGGGAACAATGAGCAGTTCTTC. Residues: CSARSSGGNNEQFF.

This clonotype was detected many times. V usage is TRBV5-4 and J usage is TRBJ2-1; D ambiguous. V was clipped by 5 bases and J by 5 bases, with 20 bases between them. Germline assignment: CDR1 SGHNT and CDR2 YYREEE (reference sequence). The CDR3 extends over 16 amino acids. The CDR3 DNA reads TGTGCCAGCAGTTTCGGCCCCGCGCGGCCCAACAATGAGCAGTTCTTC. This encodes CASSFGPARPNNEQFF.

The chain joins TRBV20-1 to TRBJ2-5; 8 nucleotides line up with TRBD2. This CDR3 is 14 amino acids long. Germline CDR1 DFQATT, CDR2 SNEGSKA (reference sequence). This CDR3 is CNALSGLAGETQYF. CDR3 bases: TGCAATGCCCTCTCGGGGCTAGCGGGAGAGACCCAGTACTTC.

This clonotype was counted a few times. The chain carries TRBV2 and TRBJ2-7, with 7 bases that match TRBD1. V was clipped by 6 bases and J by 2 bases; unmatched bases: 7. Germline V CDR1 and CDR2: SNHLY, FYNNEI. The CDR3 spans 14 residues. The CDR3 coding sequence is TGTGCCAGCAGGAAGGGGGCGGAAACCTACGAGCAGTACTTC. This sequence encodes CASRKGAETYEQYF.

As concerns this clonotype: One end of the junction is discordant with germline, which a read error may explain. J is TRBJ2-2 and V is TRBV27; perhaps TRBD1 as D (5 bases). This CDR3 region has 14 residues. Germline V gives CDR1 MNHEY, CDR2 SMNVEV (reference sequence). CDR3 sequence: CATSLGRVPGELFF. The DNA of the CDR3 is TGTGCCACCAGTCTCGGCAGGGTCCCCGGGGAGCTGTTTTTT.

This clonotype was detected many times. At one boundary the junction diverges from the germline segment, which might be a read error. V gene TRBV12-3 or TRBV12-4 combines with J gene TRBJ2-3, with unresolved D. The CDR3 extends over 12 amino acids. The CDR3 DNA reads TGTGCCAGCAGCTTAGCAGGAGATACGCAGTATTTT. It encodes CASSLAGDTQYF.

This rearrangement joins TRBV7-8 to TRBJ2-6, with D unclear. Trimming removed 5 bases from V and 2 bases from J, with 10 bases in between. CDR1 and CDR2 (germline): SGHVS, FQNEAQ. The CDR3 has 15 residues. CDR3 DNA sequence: TGTGCCAGCAGCCCTCCCACCACTGGGGCCAACGTCCTGACTTTC. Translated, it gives CASSPPTTGANVLTF.

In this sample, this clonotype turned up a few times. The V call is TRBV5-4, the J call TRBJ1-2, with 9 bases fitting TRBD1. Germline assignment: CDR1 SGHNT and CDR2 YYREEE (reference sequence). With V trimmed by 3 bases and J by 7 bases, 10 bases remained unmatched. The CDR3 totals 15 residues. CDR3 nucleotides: TGTGCCAGCAGCTCCACTCTGGGACAGGGAGGTGGCTACACCTTC. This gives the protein CASSSTLGQGGGYTF.

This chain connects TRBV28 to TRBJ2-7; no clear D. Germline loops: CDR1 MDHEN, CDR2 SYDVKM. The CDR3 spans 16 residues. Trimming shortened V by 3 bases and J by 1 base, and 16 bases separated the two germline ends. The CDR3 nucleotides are TGTGCCAGCAGTTTGTTGGCCGTGATGGGATCCTACGAGCAGTACTTC. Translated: CASSLLAVMGSYEQYF. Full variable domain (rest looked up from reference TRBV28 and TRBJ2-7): DVKVTQSSRYLVKRTGEKVFLECVQDMDHENMFWYRQDPGLGLRLIYFSYDVKMKEKGDIPEGYSVSREKKERFSLILESASTNQTSMYLCASSLLAVMGSYEQYFGPGTRLTVT.

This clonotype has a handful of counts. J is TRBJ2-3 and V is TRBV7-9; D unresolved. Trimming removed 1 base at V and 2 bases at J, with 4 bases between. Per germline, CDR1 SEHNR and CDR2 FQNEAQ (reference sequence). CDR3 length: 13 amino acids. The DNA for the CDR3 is TGTGCCAGCAGCTTAGATATCACAGATACGCAGTATTTT. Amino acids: CASSLDITDTQYF.

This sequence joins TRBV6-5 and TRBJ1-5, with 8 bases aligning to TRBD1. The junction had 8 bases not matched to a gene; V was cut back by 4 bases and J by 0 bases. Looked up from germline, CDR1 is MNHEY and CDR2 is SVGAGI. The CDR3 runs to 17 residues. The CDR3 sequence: CASSSGQGVYSNQPQHF. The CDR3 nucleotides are TGTGCCAGCAGTTCCGGACAGGGAGTCTATAGCAATCAGCCCCAGCATTTT.

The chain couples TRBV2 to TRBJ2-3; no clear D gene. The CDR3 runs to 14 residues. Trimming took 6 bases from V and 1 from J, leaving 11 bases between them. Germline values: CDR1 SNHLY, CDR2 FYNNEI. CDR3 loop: CASRKGGGTDTQYF. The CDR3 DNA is TGTGCCAGCAGGAAGGGCGGAGGCACAGATACGCAGTATTTT. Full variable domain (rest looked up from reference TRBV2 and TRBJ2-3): EPEVTQTPSHQVTQMGQEVILRCVPISNHLYFYWYRQILGQKVEFLVSFYNNEISEKSEIFDDQFSVERPDGSNFTLKIRSTKLEDSAMYFCASRKGGGTDTQYFGPGTRLTVL.

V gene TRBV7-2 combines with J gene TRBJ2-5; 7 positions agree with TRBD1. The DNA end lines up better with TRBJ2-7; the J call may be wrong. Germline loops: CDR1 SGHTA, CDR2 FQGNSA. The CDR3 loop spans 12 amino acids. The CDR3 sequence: CATRMRGLEQYF. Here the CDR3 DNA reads TGTGCCACCCGAATGAGGGGGCTCGAGCAGTACTTC.

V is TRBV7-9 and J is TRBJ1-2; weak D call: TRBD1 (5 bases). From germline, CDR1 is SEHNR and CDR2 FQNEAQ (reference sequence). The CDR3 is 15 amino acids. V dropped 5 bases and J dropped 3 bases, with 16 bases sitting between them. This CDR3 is CASSLWEGLDYGYTF. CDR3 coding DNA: TGTGCCAGCAGCCTATGGGAGGGGCTTGACTATGGCTACACCTTC.

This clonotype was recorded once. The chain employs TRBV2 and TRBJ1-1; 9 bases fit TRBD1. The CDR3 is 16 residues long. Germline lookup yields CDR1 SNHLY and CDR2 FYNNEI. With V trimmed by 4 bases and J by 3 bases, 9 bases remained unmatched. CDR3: CASSAEYRGLYTEAFF. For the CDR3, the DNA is TGTGCCAGCAGTGCCGAATACAGGGGGCTGTACACTGAAGCTTTCTTT.